This T cell receptor (beta chain) was captured in a study of T-cell memory formation after mild COVID-19. Turning to the study itself: Each donor largely had its own TCR clusters. Study-level points and caveats: Shrinking CD4+ clones were chiefly CM and EM; CD8+ ones were chiefly EMRA.

The CDR3 sequence is 14 residues long. V lost 6 bases, J lost 7 bases, and 19 bases lay in between. Of note for this clonotype: Its antigen is unidentified.

TCRdb ran MiXCR on the 5' RACE reads and lists one entry per CDR3 protein. There are a few hundred thousand distinct CDR3 sequences in the sample; roughly 20% occur only once, and roughly 8.1% lies in the top ten. This clonotype was sampled from an adult woman who had mild COVID-19 (a few samples of this study predate the infection). Cell type and time point are not known. The chain uses TRBV12-3 or TRBV12-4 and TRBJ2-7; tentative D call: TRBD1 (5 bases). Source material: PBMCs or a T cell subset sorted from them (not recorded which). The CDR3 DNA is TGTGCCAGCAGCTCACCACAGGCTTCCGGGGAGCAGTACTTC. It yields the protein CASSSPQASGEQYF.